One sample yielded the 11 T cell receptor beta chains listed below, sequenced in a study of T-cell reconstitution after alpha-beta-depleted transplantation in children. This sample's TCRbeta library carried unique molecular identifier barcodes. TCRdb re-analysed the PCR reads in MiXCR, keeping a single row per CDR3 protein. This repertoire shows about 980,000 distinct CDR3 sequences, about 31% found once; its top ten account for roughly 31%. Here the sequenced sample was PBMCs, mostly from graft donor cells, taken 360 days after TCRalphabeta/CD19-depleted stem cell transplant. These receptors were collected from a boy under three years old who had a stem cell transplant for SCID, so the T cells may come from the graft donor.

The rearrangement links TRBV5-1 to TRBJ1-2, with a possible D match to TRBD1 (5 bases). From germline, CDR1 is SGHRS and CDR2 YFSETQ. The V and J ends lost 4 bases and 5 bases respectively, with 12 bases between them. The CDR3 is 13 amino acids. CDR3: CASSPGGRYGYTF. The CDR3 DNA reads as TGCGCCAGCAGCCCCGGGGGTCGGTATGGCTACACCTTC. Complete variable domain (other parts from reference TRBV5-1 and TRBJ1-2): KAGVTQTPRYLIKTRGQQVTLSCSPISGHRSVSWYQQTPGQGLQFLFEYFSETQRNKGNFPGRFSGRQFSNSRSEMNVSTLELGDSALYLCASSPGGRYGYTFGSGTRLTVV.

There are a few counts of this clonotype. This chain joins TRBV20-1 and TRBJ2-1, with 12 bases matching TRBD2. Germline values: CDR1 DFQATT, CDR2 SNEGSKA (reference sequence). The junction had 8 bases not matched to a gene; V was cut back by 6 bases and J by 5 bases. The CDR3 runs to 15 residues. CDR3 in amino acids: CSARLAGEGHNEQFF. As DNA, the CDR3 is TGCAGTGCCCGACTAGCGGGGGAAGGGCACAATGAGCAGTTCTTC.

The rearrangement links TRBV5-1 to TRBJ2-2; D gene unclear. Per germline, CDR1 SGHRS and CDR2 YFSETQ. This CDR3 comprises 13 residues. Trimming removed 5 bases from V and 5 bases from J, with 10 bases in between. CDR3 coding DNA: TGCGCCAGCAGGGAGACCCAGACCGGGGAGCTGTTTTTT. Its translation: CASRETQTGELFF.

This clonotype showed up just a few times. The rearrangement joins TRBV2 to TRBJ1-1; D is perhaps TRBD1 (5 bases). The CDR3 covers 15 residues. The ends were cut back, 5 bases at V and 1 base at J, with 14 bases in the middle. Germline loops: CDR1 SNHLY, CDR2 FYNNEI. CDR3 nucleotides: TGTGCCAGCAGTAAGGGACCTCTCCCGAACACTGAAGCTTTCTTT. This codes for CASSKGPLPNTEAFF.

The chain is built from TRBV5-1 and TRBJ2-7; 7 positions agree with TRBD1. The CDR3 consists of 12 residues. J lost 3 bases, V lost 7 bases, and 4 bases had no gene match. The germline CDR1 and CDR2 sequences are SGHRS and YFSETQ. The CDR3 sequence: CASARDSYEQYF. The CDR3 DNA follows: TGCGCCAGCGCCCGGGACAGCTACGAGCAGTACTTC.

CDR3 in amino acids: CASSLAPALAGPLYF. CDR3 bases: TGTGCCAGCAGCTTAGCGCCGGCGCTAGCGGGGCCCCTGTACTTC. The chain carries TRBV7-6 and TRBJ2-7; TRBD2 matches 9 bases. The CDR3 is 15 amino acids. The trim removed 0 bases at V and 12 bases at J, leaving 12 bases unmatched. Germline CDR1 is SGHVS and CDR2 is FNYEAQ.

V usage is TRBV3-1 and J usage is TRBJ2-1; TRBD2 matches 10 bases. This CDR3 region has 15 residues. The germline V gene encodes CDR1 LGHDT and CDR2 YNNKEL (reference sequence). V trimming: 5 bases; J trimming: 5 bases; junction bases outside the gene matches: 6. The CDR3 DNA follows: TGTGCCAGCAGCTCAGAGCGGGGGGGTAACAATGAGCAGTTCTTC. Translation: CASSSERGGNNEQFF.

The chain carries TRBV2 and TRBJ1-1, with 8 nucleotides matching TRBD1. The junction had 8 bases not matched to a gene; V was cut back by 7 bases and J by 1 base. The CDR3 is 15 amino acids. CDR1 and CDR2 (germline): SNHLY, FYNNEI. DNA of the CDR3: TGTGCCAGCACTGACAGGGGCCAATGGAACACTGAAGCTTTCTTT. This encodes CASTDRGQWNTEAFF.

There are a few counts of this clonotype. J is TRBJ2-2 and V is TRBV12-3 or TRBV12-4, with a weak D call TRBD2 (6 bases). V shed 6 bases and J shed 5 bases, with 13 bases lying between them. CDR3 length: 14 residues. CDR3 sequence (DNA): TGTGCCAGCAGCCACCTTGCGGGGACCGGGGAGCTGTTTTTT. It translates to CASSHLAGTGELFF.

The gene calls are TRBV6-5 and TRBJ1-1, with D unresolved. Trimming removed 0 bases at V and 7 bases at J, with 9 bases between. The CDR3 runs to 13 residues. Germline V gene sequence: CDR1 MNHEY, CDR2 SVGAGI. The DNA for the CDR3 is TGTGCCAGCAGTTACTCGATGGGAGGTGAAGCTTTCTTT. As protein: CASSYSMGGEAFF.

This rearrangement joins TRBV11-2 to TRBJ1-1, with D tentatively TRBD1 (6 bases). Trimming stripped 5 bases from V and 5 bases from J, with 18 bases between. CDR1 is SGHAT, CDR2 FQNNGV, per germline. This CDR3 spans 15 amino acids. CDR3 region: CASSKTRGMGTEAFF. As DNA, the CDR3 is TGTGCCAGCAGCAAAACCAGGGGCATGGGTACTGAAGCTTTCTTT.